One and the same sample provided the 3 T cell receptor beta chains below, sequenced in a study of CD8 T cells in ankylosing spondylitis. Whole-study results and caveats: About 8 highly homologous variants made up a TCR beta motif, and this motif appeared characteristic of ankylosing spondylitis blood.

TCRdb re-called the 5' RACE reads with MiXCR, one entry per CDR3 protein. The repertoire consists of a few hundred thousand distinct CDR3 sequences, with 20% to 25% occurring once and the leading ten covering 16%. These receptors' antigens are unknown. Sequenced sample: blood, either unsorted or a sorted T cell fraction (not recorded which). The receptors originated from a male donor with ankylosing spondylitis.

V usage is TRBV9 and J usage is TRBJ1-4; TRBD1 is a possible D gene (5 bases). From germline, CDR1 is SGDLS and CDR2 YYNGEE. The CDR3 covers 14 residues. Trimming stripped 1 base from V and 2 bases from J, with 6 bases between. CDR3 residues: CASSVQGTNEKLFF. CDR3 sequence (DNA): TGTGCCAGCAGCGTACAGGGCACTAATGAAAAACTGTTTTTT.

This clonotype was observed a few times. This chain uses TRBV12-3 or TRBV12-4 with TRBJ1-1; maybe TRBD1 (5 bases). The CDR3 spans 14 residues. Trimming stripped 8 bases from V and 1 base from J, with 14 bases between. The CDR3 DNA reads TGTGCCAGCGGGGAGCGGGGCGAGAACACTGAAGCTTTCTTT. It codes for CASGERGENTEAFF.

This chain uses TRBV4-1 with TRBJ2-7, with D possibly being TRBD2 (5 bases). Looked up from germline, CDR1 is MGHRA and CDR2 is YSYEKL. The CDR3 sequence is 14 residues long. The V end was cut by 4 bases, the J end by 3 bases, with 13 bases between. The CDR3: CASSPLHGGYEQYF. The DNA of the CDR3 is TGCGCCAGCAGCCCGCTCCATGGAGGCTACGAGCAGTACTTC.